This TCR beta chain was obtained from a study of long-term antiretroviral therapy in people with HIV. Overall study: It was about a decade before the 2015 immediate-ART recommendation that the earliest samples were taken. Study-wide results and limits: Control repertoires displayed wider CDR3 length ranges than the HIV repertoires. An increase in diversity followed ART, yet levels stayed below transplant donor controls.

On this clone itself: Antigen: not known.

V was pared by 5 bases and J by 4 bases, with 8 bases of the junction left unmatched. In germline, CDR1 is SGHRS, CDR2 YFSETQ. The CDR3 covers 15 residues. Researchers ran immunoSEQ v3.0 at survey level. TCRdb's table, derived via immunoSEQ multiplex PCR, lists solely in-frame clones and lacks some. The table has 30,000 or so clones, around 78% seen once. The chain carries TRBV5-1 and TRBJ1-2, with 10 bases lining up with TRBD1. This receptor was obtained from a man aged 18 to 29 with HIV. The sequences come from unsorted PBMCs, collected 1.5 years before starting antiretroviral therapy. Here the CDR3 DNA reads TGCGCCAGCAGTCCGGGACAGGGGCCAGTCTATGGCTACACCTTC. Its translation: CASSPGQGPVYGYTF. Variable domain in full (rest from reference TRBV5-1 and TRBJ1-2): KAGVTQTPRYLIKTRGQQVTLSCSPISGHRSVSWYQQTPGQGLQFLFEYFSETQRNKGNFPGRFSGRQFSNSRSEMNVSTLELGDSALYLCASSPGQGPVYGYTFGSGTRLTVV.